The sequence of this T cell receptor beta chain was determined in a study of CD8 T cells in ankylosing spondylitis. Findings and limits, study-wide: Relatively scarce in peripheral blood, disease-linked clones were CD8+. For ankylosing spondylitis blood, a TCR beta motif of 7 or 8 highly homologous variants appeared characteristic. Some motif variants were previously reported in reactive arthritis synovial fluid and blood. Significant enrichment of disease-linked clones was reported in matched ankylosing spondylitis synovial fluid.

The TCR beta libraries were generated through quantitative 5'-RACE incorporating molecular barcodes. TCRdb recomputed calls from the 5' RACE reads with MiXCR, one row per CDR3 protein. The data contain about 330,000 distinct CDR3 sequences, 7.5% to 9% of them seen just once; the ten biggest clones take up about 14%. CDR3 length equals 14 residues. The germline V gene has CDR1 DFQATT and CDR2 SNEGSKA (reference sequence). Trimming left V 5 bases short and J 5 bases short, with 18 bases between. A remark on this clonotype: Antigen: not known.

The sequencing input was blood, either unsorted or a sorted T cell fraction (not recorded which). This chain joins TRBV20-1 and TRBJ2-5; D uncertain. The sequence was collected from a male donor with ankylosing spondylitis. The CDR3 DNA follows: TGCAGTGCTTTAGATTGTCGGAAGGAGGAGACCCAGTACTTC. Translated, it gives CSALDCRKEETQYF.